The 17 T cell receptor beta chains listed next were all sequenced from one sample in a study of T cells in Graves' hyperthyroidism and ophthalmopathy. TCR beta CDR3 regions were amplified from RNA transcripts. In the first-round RT-PCR of the TCR CDR3, the HTBI primer set was used. Using its own MiXCR run on the multiplex PCR reads, TCRdb lists one record per CDR3 protein. This table holds more than 350,000 distinct CDR3 sequences, roughly 14% found once. Sequencing was performed on blood. All receptors come from a woman aged 25-40 years with Graves' ophthalmopathy.

This clonotype was seen ten or more times. The chain combines TRBV7-2 with TRBJ1-1, with D possibly matching TRBD1 (5 bases). V lost 2 bases and J 1 base, leaving 11 bases between the germline ends. The CDR3 runs 15 residues. Germline lookup yields CDR1 SGHTA and CDR2 FQGNSA. Written as DNA, the CDR3 is TGTGCCAGCAGCTTACATTACGGGGGGAACACTGAAGCTTTCTTT. Translated: CASSLHYGGNTEAFF.

In its sample, this clonotype was seen many times. J is TRBJ2-1 and V is TRBV10-3, with D possibly being TRBD1 or TRBD2 (5 bases each). The CDR3 consists of 15 residues. Germline values: CDR1 ENHRY, CDR2 SYGVKD. V was cut by 6 bases and J by 4 bases, with 16 bases left in between. The CDR3 sequence is CAIREGRTAYNEQFF. As DNA, the CDR3 is TGTGCCATCAGAGAGGGACGGACGGCATACAATGAGCAGTTCTTC.

This clonotype was counted a single time. The CDR3 spells CASSTASTEAFF. The CDR3 DNA is TGTGCCAGCTCAACAGCGAGCACTGAAGCTTTCTTT. The rearrangement joins TRBV18 to TRBJ1-1; D is ambiguous. V was pared by 5 bases and J by 4 bases, with 8 bases between. The CDR3 covers 12 residues. CDR1 is KGHSH, CDR2 LQKENI, per germline.

This clonotype was detected ten times or more. This rearrangement joins TRBV20-1 to TRBJ2-3; maybe TRBD1 (5 bases). The CDR3 spans 13 residues. Germline lookup yields CDR1 DFQATT and CDR2 SNEGSKA (reference sequence). V dropped 6 bases and J dropped 6 bases, with 16 bases sitting between them. CDR3 in amino acids: CSAIRQTVDTQYF. In nucleotides, the CDR3 is TGCAGTGCCATAAGACAGACCGTGGATACGCAGTATTTT.

This clonotype was seen at least ten times. The J gene is TRBJ1-6, the V gene TRBV20-1; D is perhaps TRBD1 (5 bases). V lost 6 bases to trimming and J lost 9 bases, with 12 bases between them. The length of the CDR3 is 12 residues. Germline V lookup: CDR1 DFQATT, CDR2 SNEGSKA (reference sequence). The CDR3 bases are TGCAGTGCGGGGGAGTTAAGTTCACCCCTCCACTTT. This codes for CSAGELSSPLHF.

This clonotype was found a few times. V and J are TRBV6-6 and TRBJ1-1; the D gene is possibly TRBD1 (5 bases). V lost 0 bases, J lost 1 base, and 12 bases lay in between. This CDR3 contains 16 residues. Per the germline V gene, CDR1 is MNHNY and CDR2 is SVGAGI (reference sequence). The CDR3 nucleotides are TGTGCCAGCAGTTACTCCGTAAGAGGGGCGAACACTGAAGCTTTCTTT. Its protein product is CASSYSVRGANTEAFF.

Ten or more counts support this clonotype. The genes are TRBV30 and TRBJ2-7; no clear D. CDR1 and CDR2 from the germline V gene are GTSNPN and SVGIG (reference sequence). This CDR3 comprises 13 residues. V was pared by 1 base and J by 4 bases, with 11 bases between. DNA for the CDR3: TGTGCCTGGAGTGAAACGACGACTTACGAGCAGTACTTC. Translation gives CAWSETTTYEQYF.

Remarks on this clonotype: Just one base apart from a much larger clone, this may be a read error. The chain employs TRBV15 and TRBJ2-5; a possible D gene is TRBD2 (6 bases). The CDR3 loop spans 14 amino acids. Germline V gene sequence: CDR1 LNHNV, CDR2 YYDKDF (reference sequence). V was cut by 0 bases and J by 4 bases, with 9 bases left in between. The CDR3: CATSRDGGSETQYF. The CDR3 region has the DNA TGTGCCACCAGCAGAGATGGGGGGTCAGAGACCCAGTACTTC.

Note on this clonotype: This sequence may be a read error, since a much larger clone differs from it by one base. The genes are TRBV7-6 and TRBJ2-5; 9 bases map to TRBD2. The germline CDR1 and CDR2 sequences are SGHVS and FNYEAQ. The length of the CDR3 is 15 residues. DNA for the CDR3: TGTGCCGGCAGCTTAGACCGCGGGGGGGCCTCAACCCAGTACTTC. As protein: CAGSLDRGGASTQYF.

This clonotype was seen ten or more times. The chain couples TRBV11-3 to TRBJ1-1; D possibly corresponds to TRBD1 (5 bases). V dropped 0 bases and J dropped 6 bases, with 8 bases sitting between them. Germline V gene data show CDR1 as SGHNT and CDR2 as YENEEA. This CDR3 is built from 13 residues. The chain's CDR3 is CASSLDGGAEAFF. For the CDR3, the DNA is TGTGCCAGCAGCTTAGATGGAGGGGCTGAAGCTTTCTTT.

This clonotype was recorded many times. The chain joins TRBV3-1 to TRBJ2-7; no reliable D call. The CDR3 has 14 amino acids. Deletions cut 1 base from V and 0 bases from J, with 7 bases between. The germline CDR1 and CDR2 sequences are LGHDT and YNNKEL (reference sequence). The CDR3 DNA is TGTGCCAGCAGCCAAGGACACCCCTCCTACGAGCAGTACTTC. Protein product: CASSQGHPSYEQYF.

This clonotype was seen at least ten times. This chain joins TRBV3-1 and TRBJ2-7; TRBD1 matches 9 bases. This CDR3 spans 16 amino acids. The V segment lost 4 bases and the J segment 1 base; nucleotides outside the gene matches: 8. CDR1 and CDR2 (germline): LGHDT, YNNKEL (reference sequence). This chain's CDR3 is CASSLAAGTGSYEQYF. In DNA, the CDR3 is TGTGCCAGCAGCCTCGCCGCCGGGACAGGGTCCTACGAGCAGTACTTC.

This clonotype was seen at least ten times. This chain connects TRBV20-1 to TRBJ2-4, with 9 bases matching TRBD2. Trimming at V came to 7 bases and at J to 9 bases, leaving 22 bases not matched to a gene. Germline V lookup: CDR1 DFQATT, CDR2 SNEGSKA (reference sequence). The CDR3 has 17 amino acids. CDR3 protein: CSVRVWGASSGGSIQYF. The CDR3 DNA is TGCAGTGTCCGGGTCTGGGGCGCGTCGAGCGGGGGGTCCATTCAGTACTTC.

This clonotype was seen ten or more times. V gene TRBV7-3 combines with J gene TRBJ2-5; 13 positions match TRBD2. Germline V gene sequence: CDR1 SGHTA, CDR2 FQGTGA. Losses at the gene ends were 5 bases for V and 5 bases for J; bases not matched to a gene: 5. This CDR3 has 15 amino acids. CDR3 sequence (DNA): TGTGCCAGCAGCCCAGGACTAGCGGGGGACGAGACCCAGTACTTC. Translated: CASSPGLAGDETQYF. Variable domain in full (rest from reference TRBV7-3 and TRBJ2-5): GAGVSQTPSNKVTEKGKYVELRCDPISGHTALYWYRQSLGQGPEFLIYFQGTGAADDSGLPNDRFFAVRPEGSVSTLKIQRTERGDSAVYLCASSPGLAGDETQYFGPGTRLLVL.

This clonotype was counted many times. J is TRBJ2-7 and V is TRBV4-1, with D perhaps given as TRBD1 or TRBD2 (6 bases each). Germline CDR1 reads MGHRA; CDR2 reads YSYEKL. CDR3 size: 13 residues. The V end lost 7 bases, the J end lost 0 bases, and 10 bases lay between the germline ends. This CDR3 reads CASTGASSYEQYF. CDR3 nucleotide sequence: TGCGCCAGCACGGGGGCCTCCTCCTACGAGCAGTACTTC.

This clonotype has ten or more counts. The chain couples TRBV4-1 to TRBJ2-7, with D perhaps matching TRBD1 (5 bases). From germline, CDR1 is MGHRA and CDR2 YSYEKL. This CDR3 has 14 residues. Between the trimmed V and J ends, which lost 0 bases and 6 bases, there was a span of 12 bases. CDR3 protein: CASSQEGRVREQYF. The CDR3 DNA reads as TGCGCCAGCAGCCAAGAGGGCAGGGTGCGCGAGCAGTACTTC.

Many counts were recorded for this clonotype. V gene TRBV5-6 combines with J gene TRBJ2-3; D unresolved. V was cut by 3 bases and J by 4 bases, with 12 bases left in between. This CDR3 has 14 amino acids. Per germline, CDR1 SGHDT and CDR2 YYEEEE. The CDR3 bases are TGTGCCAGCAGCTCACCAAAAGCAGCAGATACGCAGTATTTT. Its translation is CASSSPKAADTQYF.